Ten or more counts support the clone carrying this TCR beta chain. Its specificity is unknown. This record belongs to a study of regulatory T cells in long-lasting Graves disease. At the level of the study: Less than 3 months of antithyroid drugs had been taken by newly diagnosed Graves' patients. Study-wide results and limits: The persistent group shared 2,500 to 3,000 public clonotypes, more than the approximately 890 shared by new patients.

The TCR beta library used iRepertoire HTBI primers with Arm-PCR amplification of CDR3. TCRdb itself ran the multiplex PCR reads through MiXCR, one entry per CDR3 protein. There are approximately 350,000 distinct CDR3 sequences in the sample; approximately 15% occur only once, and 25% to 30% lies in the top ten. The CDR3 totals 13 residues. Germline V gene data show CDR1 as SNHLY and CDR2 as FYNNEI. Trimming pared 5 bases from V and 0 bases from J, leaving 7 bases between. The time point denotes: newly diagnosed GD, antithyroid drugs for less than 3 months. Extracted PBMC RNA gave rise to the TCR library. The data also belong to a second study, concerning T cells in Graves' hyperthyroidism and ophthalmopathy.

The sequencing used peripheral blood mononuclear cells (PBMCs), collected at new diagnosis, from a patient treated with antithyroid drugs. This chain uses TRBV2 with TRBJ2-5; D call uncertain. The receptor comes from a man aged 35 to 55 with Graves disease. CDR3 sequence: CASSRTHQETQYF. CDR3 nucleotides: TGTGCCAGCAGTCGGACGCACCAAGAGACCCAGTACTTC.